A single sample gave rise to the 9 T cell receptor beta chains below, sequenced in a study of OX40 agonist ivuxolimab in advanced cancers. This table comes from immunoSEQ multiplex PCR, and its TCRdb copy is limited to in-frame clones, with some not included. The sample consists of about 14,000 clones, under 85% of them appearing once. Sample: CD4+ or CD8+ T cells sorted from blood, taken in a trial of the OX40 agonist ivuxolimab. The receptor source for this set is an adult with an advanced solid tumor such as melanoma, head and neck, liver or kidney cancer.

The chain carries TRBV5-1 and TRBJ2-1, with D maybe TRBD2 (6 bases). Germline V gene lookup returns CDR1 SGHRS and CDR2 YFSETQ. V was pared by 0 bases and J by 12 bases, with 16 bases between. The CDR3 has 14 residues. As DNA, the CDR3 is TGCGCCAGCAGCTTGGGACCGGAGGGGCAGGGGCAGTTCTTC. Translated: CASSLGPEGQGQFF.

V and J are TRBV30 and TRBJ2-1; D is undetermined. Germline CDR1 and CDR2: GTSNPN and SVGIG (reference sequence). The CDR3 extends over 12 amino acids. Trimming stripped 2 bases from V and 2 bases from J, with 4 bases between. The CDR3 sequence is CAWSLTYNEQFF. DNA of the CDR3: TGTGCCTGGAGTCTGACCTACAATGAGCAGTTCTTC. Filled out from reference TRBV30 and TRBJ2-1, the complete variable domain reads SQTIHQWPATLVQPVGSPLSLECTVEGTSNPNLYWYRQAAGRGLQLLFYSVGIGQISSEVPQNLSASRPQDRQFILSSKKLLLSDSGFYLCAWSLTYNEQFFGPGTRLTVL.

The gene calls are TRBV4-1 and TRBJ2-1; 9 bases map to TRBD1. The trim removed 2 bases at V and 6 bases at J, leaving 11 bases unmatched. Per germline, CDR1 MGHRA and CDR2 YSYEKL. This CDR3 comprises 17 residues. This CDR3 reads CASSQHSGTGSPNEQFF. The CDR3 nucleotides are TGCGCCAGCAGCCAACATTCCGGGACAGGGAGCCCCAATGAGCAGTTCTTC.

The V call is TRBV5-1, the J call TRBJ2-7, with 10 bases identical to TRBD1. There are 13 residues in the CDR3. V shed 7 bases and J 4 bases; nucleotides not matched to a gene: 5. Germline values: CDR1 SGHRS, CDR2 YFSETQ. CDR3 nucleotide sequence: TGCGCCAGCTATCTGGACAGGGGGTACGAGCAGTACTTC. It codes for CASYLDRGYEQYF.

The chain uses TRBV27 and TRBJ2-7, with D possibly matching TRBD2 (5 bases). The CDR3 is 14 residues long. The ends were cut back, 6 bases at V and 2 bases at J, with 14 bases in the middle. The germline CDR1 and CDR2 sequences are MNHEY and SMNVEV (reference sequence). The CDR3 sequence: CASSRGQATYEQYF. The CDR3 nucleotides are TGTGCCAGCAGCCGCGGGCAGGCCACCTACGAGCAGTACTTC.

This rearrangement joins TRBV21-1 to TRBJ2-3; TRBD2 is the table's D call and was not checked against the DNA. TRBV21-1 is termed a pseudogene. CDR3 length: 16 amino acids. This chain's CDR3 is CASRIGLAASTDTQYF. The CDR3, as DNA: TGTGCCAGCAGGATAGGACTAGCGGCTAGCACAGATACGCAGTATTTT.

This clone was seen a few times. The chain recombines TRBV5-1 with TRBJ2-7; D remains ambiguous. Germline V lookup: CDR1 SGHRS, CDR2 YFSETQ. CDR3 length: 12 residues. With 1 base removed from V and 2 bases from J, the gap between germline ends came to 4 bases. In DNA form, the CDR3 reads TGCGCCAGCAGCTTGTCCACCTACGAGCAGTACTTC. This sequence encodes CASSLSTYEQYF.

This rearrangement joins TRBV5-1 to TRBJ2-7; D might be TRBD2 (5 bases). This CDR3 contains 15 residues. V lost 2 bases to trimming and J lost 3 bases, with 15 bases between them. The germline CDR1 and CDR2 sequences are SGHRS and YFSETQ. Here the CDR3 DNA reads TGCGCCAGCAGCTTTGGACTTACCCCAGACTACGAGCAGTACTTC. Amino acid sequence: CASSFGLTPDYEQYF.

V and J are TRBV28 and TRBJ2-5; D might be TRBD1 or TRBD2, each matching 5 bases. The CDR3 consists of 15 residues. Germline lookup yields CDR1 MDHEN and CDR2 SYDVKM. V gave up 6 bases and J gave up 4 bases, with 18 bases separating them. For the CDR3, the DNA is TGTGCCAGCAGGAATACCGGGACCCCCCCAGAGACCCAGTACTTC. This gives the protein CASRNTGTPPETQYF. The whole variable domain, filled in from reference TRBV28 and TRBJ2-5, reads DVKVTQSSRYLVKRTGEKVFLECVQDMDHENMFWYRQDPGLGLRLIYFSYDVKMKEKGDIPEGYSVSREKKERFSLILESASTNQTSMYLCASRNTGTPPETQYFGPGTRLLVL.